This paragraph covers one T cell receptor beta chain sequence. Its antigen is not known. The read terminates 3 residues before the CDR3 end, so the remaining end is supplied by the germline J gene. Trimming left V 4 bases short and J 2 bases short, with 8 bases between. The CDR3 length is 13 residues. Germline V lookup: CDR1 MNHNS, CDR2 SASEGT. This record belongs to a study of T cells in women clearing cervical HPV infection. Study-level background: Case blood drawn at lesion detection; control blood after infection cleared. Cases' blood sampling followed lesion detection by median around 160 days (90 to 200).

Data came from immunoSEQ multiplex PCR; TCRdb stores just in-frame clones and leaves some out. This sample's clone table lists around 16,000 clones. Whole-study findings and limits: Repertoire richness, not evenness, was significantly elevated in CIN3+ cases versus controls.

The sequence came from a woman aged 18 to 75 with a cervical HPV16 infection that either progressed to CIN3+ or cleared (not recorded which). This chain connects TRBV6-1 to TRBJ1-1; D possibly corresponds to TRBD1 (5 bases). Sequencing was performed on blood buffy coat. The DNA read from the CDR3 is TGTGCCAGCAGTGGGACACCAAACACTGAA. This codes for CASSGTPNTE. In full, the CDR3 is CASSGTPNTEAFF.